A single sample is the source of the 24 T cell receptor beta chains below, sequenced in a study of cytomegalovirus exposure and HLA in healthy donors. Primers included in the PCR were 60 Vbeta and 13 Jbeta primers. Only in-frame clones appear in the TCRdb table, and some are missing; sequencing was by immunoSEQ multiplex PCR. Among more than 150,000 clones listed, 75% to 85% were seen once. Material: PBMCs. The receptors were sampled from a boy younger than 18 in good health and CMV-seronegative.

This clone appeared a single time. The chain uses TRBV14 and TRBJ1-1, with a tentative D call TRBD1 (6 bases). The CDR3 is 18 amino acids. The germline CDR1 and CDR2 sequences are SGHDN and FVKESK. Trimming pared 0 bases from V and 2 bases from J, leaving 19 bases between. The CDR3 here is CASSQEGRGGPGNTEAFF. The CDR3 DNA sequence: TGTGCCAGCAGCCAAGAAGGGCGGGGGGGGCCGGGCAACACTGAAGCTTTCTTT.

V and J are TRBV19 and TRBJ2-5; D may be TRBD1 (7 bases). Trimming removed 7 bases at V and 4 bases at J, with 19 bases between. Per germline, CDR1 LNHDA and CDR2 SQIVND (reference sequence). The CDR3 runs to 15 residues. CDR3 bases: TGTGCCAGTACCCCGACAGGGATGGGGGGAGAGACCCAGTACTTC. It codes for CASTPTGMGGETQYF. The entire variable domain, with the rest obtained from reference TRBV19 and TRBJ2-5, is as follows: DGGITQSPKYLFRKEGQNVTLSCEQNLNHDAMYWYRQDPGQGLRLIYYSQIVNDFQKGDIAEGYSVSREKKESFPLTVTSAQKNPTAFYLCASTPTGMGGETQYFGPGTRLLVL.

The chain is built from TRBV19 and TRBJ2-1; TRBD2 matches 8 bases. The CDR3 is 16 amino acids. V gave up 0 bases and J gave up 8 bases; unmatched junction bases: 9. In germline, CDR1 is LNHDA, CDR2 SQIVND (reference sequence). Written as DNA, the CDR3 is TGTGCCAGTAGTATAGATCACGGGGGGGCCGGGTATGAGCAGTTCTTC. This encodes CASSIDHGGAGYEQFF.

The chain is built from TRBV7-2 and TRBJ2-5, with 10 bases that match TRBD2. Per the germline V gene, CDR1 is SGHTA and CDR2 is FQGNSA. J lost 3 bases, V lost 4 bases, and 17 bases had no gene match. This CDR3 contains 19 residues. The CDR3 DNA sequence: TGTGCCAGCAGCTCCAGTACTTTCCGACTAGCGGGTGAAAAAGAGACCCAGTACTTC. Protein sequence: CASSSSTFRLAGEKETQYF.

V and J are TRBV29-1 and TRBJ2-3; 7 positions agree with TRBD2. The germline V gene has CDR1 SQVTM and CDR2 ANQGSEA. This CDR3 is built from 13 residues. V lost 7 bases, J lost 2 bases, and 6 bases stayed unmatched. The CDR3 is CSAREDSTDTQYF. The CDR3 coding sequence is TGCAGCGCCCGGGAGGACTCCACAGATACGCAGTATTTT.

CDR3 sequence: CASSYDRGTGELFF. As DNA, the CDR3 is TGTGCCAGCAGCTACGACAGGGGCACCGGGGAGCTGTTTTTT. This chain connects TRBV7-2 to TRBJ2-2; 8 nucleotides line up with TRBD1. Trimming took 4 bases from V and 4 from J; bases not matched to a gene: 2. This CDR3 comprises 14 residues. Germline lookup yields CDR1 SGHTA and CDR2 FQGNSA.

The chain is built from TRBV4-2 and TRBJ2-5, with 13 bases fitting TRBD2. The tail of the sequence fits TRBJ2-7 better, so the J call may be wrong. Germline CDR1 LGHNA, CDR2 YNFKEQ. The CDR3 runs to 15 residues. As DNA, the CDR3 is TGTGCCAGCAGCCAAACTAGCGGGGGGGTCTACGAGCAGTACTTC. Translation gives CASSQTSGGVYEQYF.

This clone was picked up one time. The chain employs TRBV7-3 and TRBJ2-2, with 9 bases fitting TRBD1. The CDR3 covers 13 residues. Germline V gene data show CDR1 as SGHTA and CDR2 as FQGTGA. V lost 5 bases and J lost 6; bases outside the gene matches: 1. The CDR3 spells CASSRQGAGELFF. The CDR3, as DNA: TGTGCCAGCAGCCGACAGGGGGCCGGGGAGCTGTTTTTT.

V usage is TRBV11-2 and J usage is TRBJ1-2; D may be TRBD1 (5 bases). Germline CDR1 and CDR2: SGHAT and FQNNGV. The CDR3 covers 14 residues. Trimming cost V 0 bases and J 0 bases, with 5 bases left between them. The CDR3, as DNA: TGTGCCAGCAGCTTAGAACAGGCTAACTATGGCTACACCTTC. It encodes CASSLEQANYGYTF. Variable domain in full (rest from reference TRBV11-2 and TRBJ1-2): EAGVAQSPRYKIIEKRQSVAFWCNPISGHATLYWYQQILGQGPKLLIQFQNNGVVDDSQLPKDRFSAERLKGVDSTLKIQPAKLEDSAVYLCASSLEQANYGYTFGSGTRLTVV.

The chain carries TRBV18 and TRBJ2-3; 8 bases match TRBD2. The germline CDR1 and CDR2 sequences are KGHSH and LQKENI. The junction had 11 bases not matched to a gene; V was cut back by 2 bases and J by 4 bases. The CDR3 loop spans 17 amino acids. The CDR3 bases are TGTGCCAGCTCACCATTCCTAGCGGGCTCTGTAGCAGATACGCAGTATTTT. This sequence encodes CASSPFLAGSVADTQYF.

The CDR3 reads CASSRLALSGGAPNEQFF. The DNA of the CDR3 is TGTGCCAGCAGCCGCCTCGCCCTTAGCGGGGGGGCCCCCAATGAGCAGTTCTTC. The rearrangement uses TRBV5-4 and TRBJ2-1; 11 nucleotides match TRBD2. The CDR3 has 18 amino acids. The germline CDR1 and CDR2 sequences are SGHNT and YYREEE (reference sequence). V dropped 4 bases and J dropped 6; count of bases not matched to a gene: 15.

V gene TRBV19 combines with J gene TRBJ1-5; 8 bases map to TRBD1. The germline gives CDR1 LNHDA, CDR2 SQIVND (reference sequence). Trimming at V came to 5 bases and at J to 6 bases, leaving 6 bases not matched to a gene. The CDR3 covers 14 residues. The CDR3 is CASSGNRGIQPQHF. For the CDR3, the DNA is TGTGCCAGTAGTGGAAACAGGGGGATTCAGCCCCAGCATTTT.

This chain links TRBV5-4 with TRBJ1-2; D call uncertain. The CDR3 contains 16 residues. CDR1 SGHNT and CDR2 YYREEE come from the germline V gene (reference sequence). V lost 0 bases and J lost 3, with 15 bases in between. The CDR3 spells CASSLGSTPGYYGYTF. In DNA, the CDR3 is TGTGCCAGCAGCTTGGGGAGTACTCCCGGGTACTATGGCTACACCTTC.

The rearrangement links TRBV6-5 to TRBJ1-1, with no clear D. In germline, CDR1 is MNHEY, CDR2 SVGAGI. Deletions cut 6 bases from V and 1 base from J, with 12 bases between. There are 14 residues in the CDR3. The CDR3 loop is CASRVDGGNTEAFF. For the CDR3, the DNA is TGTGCCAGCAGGGTGGACGGAGGGAACACTGAAGCTTTCTTT.

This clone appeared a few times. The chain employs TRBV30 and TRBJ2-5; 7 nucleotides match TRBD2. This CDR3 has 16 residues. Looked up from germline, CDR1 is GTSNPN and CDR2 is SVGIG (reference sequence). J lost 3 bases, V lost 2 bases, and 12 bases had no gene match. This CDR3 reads CAWSPHRGDDKETQYF. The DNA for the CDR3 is TGTGCCTGGAGTCCCCATCGGGGGGACGATAAAGAGACCCAGTACTTC.

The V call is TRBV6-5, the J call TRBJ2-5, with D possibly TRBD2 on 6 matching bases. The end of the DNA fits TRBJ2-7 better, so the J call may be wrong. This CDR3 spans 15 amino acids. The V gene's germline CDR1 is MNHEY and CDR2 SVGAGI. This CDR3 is CASSYMGLVPYEQYF. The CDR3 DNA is TGTGCCAGCAGTTACATGGGACTGGTACCCTACGAGCAGTACTTC.

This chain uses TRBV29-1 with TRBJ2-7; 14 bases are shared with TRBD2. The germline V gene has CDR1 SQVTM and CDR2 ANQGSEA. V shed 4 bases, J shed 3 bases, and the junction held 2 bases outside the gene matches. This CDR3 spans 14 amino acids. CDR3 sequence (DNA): TGCAGCGTTGGGGGACTAGCGGGAGTCTACGAGCAGTACTTC. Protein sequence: CSVGGLAGVYEQYF.

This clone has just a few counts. As DNA, the CDR3 is TGTGCCAGCAGCGTAGACAGGTTCAACTATGGCTACACCTTC. Its protein is CASSVDRFNYGYTF. The chain is built from TRBV9 and TRBJ1-2; tentative D call: TRBD1 (5 bases). The CDR3 has 14 amino acids. CDR1 SGDLS and CDR2 YYNGEE come from the germline V gene. Trimming removed 0 bases from V and 2 bases from J, with 8 bases in between.

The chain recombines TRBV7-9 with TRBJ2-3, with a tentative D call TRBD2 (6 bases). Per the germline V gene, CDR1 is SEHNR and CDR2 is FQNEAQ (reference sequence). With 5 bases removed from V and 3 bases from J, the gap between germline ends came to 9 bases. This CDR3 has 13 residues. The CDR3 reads CASSGLLTDTQYF. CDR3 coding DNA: TGTGCCAGCAGCGGACTACTGACAGATACGCAGTATTTT.

The CDR3 DNA reads TGCAGCGTTGCTTTGACATCTGGCTACACCTTC. It translates to CSVALTSGYTF. The rearrangement joins TRBV29-1 to TRBJ1-2, with unresolved D. The ends were cut back, 4 bases at V and 7 bases at J, with 10 bases in the middle. The germline gives CDR1 SQVTM, CDR2 ANQGSEA. This CDR3 has 11 amino acids.

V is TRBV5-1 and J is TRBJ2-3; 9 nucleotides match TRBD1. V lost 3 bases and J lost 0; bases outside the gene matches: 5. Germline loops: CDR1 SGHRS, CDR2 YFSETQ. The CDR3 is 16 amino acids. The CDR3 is CASSYKQGASTDTQYF. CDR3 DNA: TGCGCCAGCAGCTATAAACAGGGGGCTAGCACAGATACGCAGTATTTT.

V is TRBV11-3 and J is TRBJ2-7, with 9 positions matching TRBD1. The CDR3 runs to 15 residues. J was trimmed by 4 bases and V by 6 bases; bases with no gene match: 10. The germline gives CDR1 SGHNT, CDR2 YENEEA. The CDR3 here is CASRDTGGAKYEQYF. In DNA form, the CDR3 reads TGTGCCAGCAGGGATACAGGGGGCGCAAAATACGAGCAGTACTTC.

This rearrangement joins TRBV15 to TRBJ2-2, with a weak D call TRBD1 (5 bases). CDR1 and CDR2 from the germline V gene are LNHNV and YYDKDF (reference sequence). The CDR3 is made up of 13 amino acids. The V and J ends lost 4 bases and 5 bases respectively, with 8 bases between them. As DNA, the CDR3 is TGTGCCACCAGCAAATACAGGACCGGGGAGCTGTTTTTT. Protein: CATSKYRTGELFF.

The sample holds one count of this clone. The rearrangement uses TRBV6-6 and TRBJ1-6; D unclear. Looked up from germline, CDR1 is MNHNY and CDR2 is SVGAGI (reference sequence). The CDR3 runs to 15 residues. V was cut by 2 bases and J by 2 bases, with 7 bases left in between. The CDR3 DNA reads TGTGCCAGCAGTTACGGAGGCGCCTATAATTCACCCCTCCACTTT. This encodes CASSYGGAYNSPLHF.